These 29 T cell receptor beta chains were sequenced from one sample in a study of identical twins. From the 5' RACE reads, TCRdb called clonotypes with MiXCR, one entry per CDR3 protein. This table has about 150,000 distinct CDR3 sequences, roughly 3.2% appearing once. Sequencing used memory T cells sorted from blood. These receptors all come from a man younger than 30 in good health.

This clonotype appeared many times. The V call is TRBV25-1, the J call TRBJ2-3; D is uncertain. Germline CDR1 reads MGHDK; CDR2 reads SYGVNS. V lost 3 bases and J lost 6, with 10 bases in between. CDR3 length: 13 amino acids. The CDR3 region has the DNA TGTGCCAGCAGTGAGGCAACATTGGATACGCAGTATTTT. Encoded protein: CASSEATLDTQYF.

This clonotype was seen ten or more times. The V and J genes are TRBV15 and TRBJ1-2; TRBD1 might be the D (5 bases). V was clipped by 1 base and J by 0 bases, with 9 bases between them. The CDR3 consists of 15 residues. The germline V gene has CDR1 LNHNV and CDR2 YYDKDF (reference sequence). The CDR3 DNA follows: TGTGCCACCAGCAGAGGGGACGGACCTAACTATGGCTACACCTTC. Translation: CATSRGDGPNYGYTF. The whole variable domain, remainder taken from reference TRBV15 and TRBJ1-2, is DAMVIQNPRYQVTQFGKPVTLSCSQTLNHNVMYWYQQKSSQAPKLLFHYYDKDFNNEADTPDNFQSRRPNTSFCFLDIRSPGLGDTAMYLCATSRGDGPNYGYTFGSGTRLTVV.

This clonotype was seen many times. V usage is TRBV2 and J usage is TRBJ2-5, with D maybe TRBD1 (5 bases). The V gene lost 4 bases and the J gene lost 4 bases, with 10 bases spanning the gap. Germline CDR1 SNHLY, CDR2 FYNNEI. The CDR3 consists of 13 residues. The CDR3 nucleotides read TGTGCCAGCAGTGGCCAGGGCCTAGAGACCCAGTACTTC. Its translation: CASSGQGLETQYF.

This clonotype was detected many times. The chain is built from TRBV5-1 and TRBJ2-5; D is ambiguous. The V end lost 0 bases, the J end lost 1 base, and 13 bases lay between the germline ends. The CDR3 sequence is 16 residues long. Germline V gene data show CDR1 as SGHRS and CDR2 as YFSETQ. The CDR3 DNA reads TGCGCCAGCAGCTTGGGGGGAATCGTCGGCCAAGAGACCCAGTACTTC. This gives the protein CASSLGGIVGQETQYF.

This clonotype has just one count. The chain joins TRBV30 to TRBJ2-2, with 9 positions matching TRBD2. The germline V gene encodes CDR1 GTSNPN and CDR2 SVGIG (reference sequence). V lost 6 bases, J lost 5 bases, and 10 bases stayed unmatched. The CDR3 sequence is 15 residues long. CDR3 sequence reads: CACPPAGGLTGELFF. In nucleotides, the CDR3 is TGTGCCTGCCCCCCAGCGGGAGGTCTGACCGGGGAGCTGTTTTTT.

There are many counts of this clonotype. The V and J genes are TRBV5-1 and TRBJ1-3; D may be TRBD1 (5 bases). Trimming took 4 bases from V and 0 from J, leaving 11 bases between them. The CDR3 is 15 amino acids. Germline V gene lookup returns CDR1 SGHRS and CDR2 YFSETQ. CDR3 nucleotides: TGCGCCAGCAGCCCGACAGTGAACTCTGGAAACACCATATATTTT. It specifies CASSPTVNSGNTIYF. The full variable domain, in which reference TRBV5-1 and TRBJ1-3 provide the parts outside the CDR3, is KAGVTQTPRYLIKTRGQQVTLSCSPISGHRSVSWYQQTPGQGLQFLFEYFSETQRNKGNFPGRFSGRQFSNSRSEMNVSTLELGDSALYLCASSPTVNSGNTIYFGEGSWLTVV.

This chain links TRBV20-1 with TRBJ2-1, with 13 bases matching TRBD2. V lost 6 bases, J lost 3 bases, and 5 bases stayed unmatched. Per the germline V gene, CDR1 is DFQATT and CDR2 is SNEGSKA (reference sequence). CDR3 length equals 15 residues. CDR3 sequence: CSAPGLAGHYNEQFF. In DNA, the CDR3 is TGCAGTGCCCCGGGACTAGCGGGGCACTACAATGAGCAGTTCTTC.

This clonotype was observed many times. V and J are TRBV12-3 or TRBV12-4 and TRBJ1-5, with TRBD1 matching over 9 bases. The ends lost 6 bases at V and 1 base at J; junction bases unmatched: 1. The CDR3 is 14 amino acids. The CDR3 nucleotides are TGTGCCAGCAGGGGGACAGGGAGCAATCAGCCCCAGCATTTT. Protein product: CASRGTGSNQPQHF.

This clonotype has just a few counts. The chain employs TRBV9 and TRBJ2-7, with 7 positions matching TRBD2. Germline assignment: CDR1 SGDLS and CDR2 YYNGEE. The J segment lost 6 bases and the V segment lost 1 base, leaving 4 bases of the junction unmatched. This CDR3 is 13 amino acids long. CDR3 DNA sequence: TGTGCCAGCAGCGTAAGAGCGGGGTTCGAGCAGTACTTC. Amino acids: CASSVRAGFEQYF. The whole variable domain, filled in from reference TRBV9 and TRBJ2-7, reads DSGVTQTPKHLITATGQRVTLRCSPRSGDLSVYWYQQSLDQGLQFLIQYYNGEERAKGNILERFSAQQFPDLHSELNLSSLELGDSALYFCASSVRAGFEQYFGPGTRLTVT.

The table lists this clonotype with many counts. The rearrangement joins TRBV12-3 or TRBV12-4 to TRBJ2-2; D is ambiguous. This CDR3 region has 14 residues. Trimming removed 5 bases at V and 3 bases at J, with 10 bases between. The CDR3: CASSPDSYTGELFF. DNA for the CDR3: TGTGCCAGCAGTCCCGACTCGTACACCGGGGAGCTGTTTTTT.

This clonotype was recorded many times. The V and J genes are TRBV24-1 and TRBJ2-3, with D unclear. V was clipped by 1 base and J by 2 bases, with 12 bases between them. The CDR3 has 16 amino acids. Germline V gene lookup returns CDR1 KGHDR and CDR2 SFDVKD. The CDR3 sequence is CATSDLASAATDTQYF. The CDR3 DNA sequence: TGTGCCACCAGTGATTTAGCGTCGGCAGCCACAGATACGCAGTATTTT.

This clonotype appeared many times. CDR3 protein: CASSLVEGGRDEQFF. The CDR3, as DNA: TGTGCCAGCAGCTTAGTGGAGGGAGGCAGGGATGAGCAGTTCTTC. The chain is built from TRBV7-9 and TRBJ2-1, with a weak D call TRBD2 (6 bases). CDR3 length: 15 residues. V dropped 1 base and J dropped 8 bases, with 15 bases sitting between them. The germline V gene has CDR1 SEHNR and CDR2 FQNEAQ (reference sequence). Using reference TRBV7-9 and TRBJ2-1 for the parts outside the CDR3, the full variable domain is DTGVSQNPRHKITKRGQNVTFRCDPISEHNRLYWYRQTLGQGPEFLTYFQNEAQLEKSRLLSDRFSAERPKGSFSTLEIQRTEQGDSAMYLCASSLVEGGRDEQFFGPGTRLTVL.

This clonotype has just a few counts. The J gene is TRBJ2-5, the V gene TRBV6-1, with D perhaps matching TRBD2 (6 bases). Germline CDR1 reads MNHNS; CDR2 reads SASEGT. V was trimmed by 7 bases and J by 7 bases, leaving 22 bases between them. This CDR3 comprises 15 residues. CDR3 sequence reads: CASTTGGGLDGTQYF. In nucleotides, the CDR3 is TGTGCCAGCACAACAGGTGGAGGGCTTGATGGGACCCAGTACTTC.

The chain carries TRBV4-3 and TRBJ2-5, with D possibly TRBD1 on 5 matching bases. The ends were cut back, 1 base at V and 4 bases at J, with 16 bases in the middle. Germline CDR1 and CDR2: LGHNA and YSLEER. This CDR3 comprises 16 residues. The CDR3 loop is CASSQVAQGHRETQYF. DNA for the CDR3: TGCGCCAGCAGCCAAGTGGCCCAGGGCCATCGAGAGACCCAGTACTTC.

This clonotype has ten or more counts. This rearrangement joins TRBV2 to TRBJ2-3; D may match TRBD1 or TRBD2 (5 bases each). The CDR3 length is 14 residues. Germline V gene lookup returns CDR1 SNHLY and CDR2 FYNNEI. The V and J ends lost 6 bases and 2 bases respectively, with 12 bases between them. The CDR3 bases are TGTGCCAGCAGAGTAAGGGGAGACACAGATACGCAGTATTTT. Its protein product is CASRVRGDTDTQYF. The variable domain in full, with the rest retrieved from reference TRBV2 and TRBJ2-3, is EPEVTQTPSHQVTQMGQEVILRCVPISNHLYFYWYRQILGQKVEFLVSFYNNEISEKSEIFDDQFSVERPDGSNFTLKIRSTKLEDSAMYFCASRVRGDTDTQYFGPGTRLTVL.

The V call is TRBV12-3 or TRBV12-4, the J call TRBJ2-7; D ambiguous. The V gene lost 3 bases and the J gene lost 4 bases, with 13 bases spanning the gap. CDR3 size: 14 residues. CDR3 residues: CASSFTGGLYEQYV. The CDR3 bases are TGTGCCAGCAGTTTTACGGGTGGCTTGTACGAGCAGTACGTC.

This clonotype was observed at least ten times. This rearrangement joins TRBV4-3 to TRBJ2-2, with 9 bases matching TRBD2. The CDR3 extends over 18 amino acids. The V segment lost 1 base and the J segment 0 bases; nucleotides outside the gene matches: 6. Germline V gene sequence: CDR1 LGHNA, CDR2 YSLEER. This CDR3 is CASSQGLAGSANTGELFF. For the CDR3, the DNA is TGCGCCAGCAGCCAAGGGCTAGCGGGGAGCGCGAACACCGGGGAGCTGTTTTTT.

This clonotype was seen at least ten times. The J gene is TRBJ1-5, the V gene TRBV12-3 or TRBV12-4; D is ambiguous. The CDR3 totals 15 residues. V was trimmed by 3 bases and J by 9 bases, leaving 18 bases between them. For the CDR3, the DNA is TGTGCCAGCAGTTTCGATGAGGAGGGTATACCGCCCCAGCATTTT. This translates into CASSFDEEGIPPQHF.

This clonotype was found many times. The chain is built from TRBV20-1 and TRBJ2-1; 9 bases align to TRBD2. The CDR3 has 15 residues. Looked up from germline, CDR1 is DFQATT and CDR2 is SNEGSKA (reference sequence). J lost 9 bases, V lost 4 bases, and 13 bases had no gene match. The CDR3 region is CSAIPPGSGSFEQFF. The CDR3 DNA is TGCAGTGCTATCCCCCCGGGTAGCGGGAGCTTTGAGCAGTTCTTC.

This clonotype occurred many times. The chain uses TRBV7-9 and TRBJ2-1, with 9 bases aligning to TRBD1. The ends lost 5 bases at V and 9 bases at J; junction bases unmatched: 8. Germline V gene sequence: CDR1 SEHNR, CDR2 FQNEAQ (reference sequence). This CDR3 region has 14 residues. Here the CDR3 DNA reads TGTGCCAGCAGCCGCCCGGGACAGGGCGGTGAGCAGTTCTTC. This translates into CASSRPGQGGEQFF.

This clonotype appeared many times. DNA for the CDR3: TGTGCCAGCACGCCCACGACTAGCGGGGGATACAATGAGCAGTTCTTC. Its translation: CASTPTTSGGYNEQFF. This rearrangement joins TRBV5-5 to TRBJ2-1; 12 nucleotides line up with TRBD2. Germline CDR1 and CDR2: SGHKS and YYEKEE (reference sequence). Germline trimming cut 6 bases from V and 4 bases from J; bases unmatched to any gene: 8. The CDR3 sequence is 16 residues long.

This clonotype was seen many times. J is TRBJ2-1 and V is TRBV5-1, with TRBD1 as a possible D gene (5 bases). This CDR3 is 16 amino acids long. Deletions cut 7 bases from V and 6 bases from J, with 23 bases between. Looked up from germline, CDR1 is SGHRS and CDR2 is YFSETQ. DNA for the CDR3: TGCGCCAGCTCCACCTCTGGCTGGGGCGCTAGCAATGAGCAGTTCTTC. Amino acids: CASSTSGWGASNEQFF.

This clonotype has at least ten counts. The chain recombines TRBV29-1 with TRBJ2-2; TRBD2 is a possible D gene (6 bases). There are 12 residues in the CDR3. V lost 7 bases to trimming and J lost 8 bases, with 14 bases between them. CDR1 is SQVTM and CDR2 is ANQGSEA in the germline V gene. CDR3 in DNA: TGCAGCGCGGGGGTGAGCGTAGGGGAGCTGTTTTTT. Protein: CSAGVSVGELFF.

This clonotype was found many times. V is TRBV7-2 and J is TRBJ2-1, with TRBD1 matching over 7 bases. This CDR3 spans 14 amino acids. Germline V gene sequence: CDR1 SGHTA, CDR2 FQGNSA. V lost 7 bases to trimming and J lost 0 bases; unmatched junction nucleotides: 3. For the CDR3, the DNA is TGTGCCAGCAACCGGGACAGCTCCTACAATGAGCAGTTCTTC. Its translation is CASNRDSSYNEQFF.

This clonotype was found many times. The chain employs TRBV20-1 and TRBJ1-3; 10 bases fit TRBD1. This CDR3 contains 16 residues. V lost 5 bases to trimming and J lost 0 bases; unmatched junction nucleotides: 7. Per germline, CDR1 DFQATT and CDR2 SNEGSKA (reference sequence). The CDR3 loop is CSASFRDRGSGNTIYF. The CDR3 DNA reads TGCAGTGCTTCGTTCCGGGACAGGGGCTCTGGAAACACCATATATTTT.

In this sample, this clonotype turned up many times. The chain carries TRBV5-1 and TRBJ2-5; TRBD2 agrees at 15 bases. V shed 4 bases and J 5 bases; nucleotides not matched to a gene: 6. The CDR3 sequence is 16 residues long. Per germline, CDR1 SGHRS and CDR2 YFSETQ. CDR3 loop: CASSMGLAGGRETQYF. The CDR3 region has the DNA TGCGCCAGCAGCATGGGACTAGCGGGAGGTCGGGAGACCCAGTACTTC.

This clonotype showed up many times. The chain is built from TRBV27 and TRBJ2-7, with D perhaps assigned TRBD1 or TRBD2 (5 bases each). Looked up from germline, CDR1 is MNHEY and CDR2 is SMNVEV (reference sequence). The CDR3 consists of 12 residues. Trimming stripped 8 bases from V and 7 bases from J, with 15 bases between. CDR3 nucleotide sequence: TGTGCCAGCTGGGACGGTTCAGGTGAGCAGTACGTC. Its protein is CASWDGSGEQYV.

This clonotype was seen ten or more times. The chain employs TRBV20-1 and TRBJ2-3; D gene unclear. The ends were cut back, 0 bases at V and 4 bases at J, with 14 bases in the middle. Germline loops: CDR1 DFQATT, CDR2 SNEGSKA (reference sequence). This CDR3 has 15 amino acids. CDR3 loop: CSARDRRVGSDTQYF. The CDR3 DNA is TGCAGTGCTAGAGATCGGCGCGTAGGTTCAGATACGCAGTATTTT.

In its sample, this clonotype was seen many times. The chain combines TRBV5-1 with TRBJ2-3; perhaps TRBD2 as D (5 bases). Germline CDR1 and CDR2: SGHRS and YFSETQ. V was trimmed by 2 bases and J by 6 bases, leaving 10 bases between them. The CDR3 has 13 residues. CDR3 sequence (DNA): TGCGCCAGCAGCTTATCACCGGGGGATACGCAGTATTTT. This codes for CASSLSPGDTQYF.